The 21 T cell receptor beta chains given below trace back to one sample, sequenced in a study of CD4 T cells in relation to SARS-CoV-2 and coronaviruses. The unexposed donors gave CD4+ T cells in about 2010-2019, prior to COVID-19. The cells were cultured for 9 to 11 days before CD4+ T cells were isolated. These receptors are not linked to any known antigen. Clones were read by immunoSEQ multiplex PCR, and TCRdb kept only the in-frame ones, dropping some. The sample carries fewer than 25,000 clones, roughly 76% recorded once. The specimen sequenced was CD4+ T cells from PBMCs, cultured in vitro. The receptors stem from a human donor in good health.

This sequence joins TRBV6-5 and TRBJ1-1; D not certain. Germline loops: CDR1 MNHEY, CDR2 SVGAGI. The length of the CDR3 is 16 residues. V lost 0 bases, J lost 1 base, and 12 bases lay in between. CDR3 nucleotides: TGTGCCAGCAGTTACTCGATAGGGAAAGGGAACACTGAAGCTTTCTTT. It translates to CASSYSIGKGNTEAFF.

CDR3 region: CASSFGETQYF. The DNA of the CDR3 is TGTGCCAGCAGCTTCGGAGAGACCCAGTACTTC. V usage is TRBV5-4 and J usage is TRBJ2-5; no firm D call. Trimming cost V 2 bases and J 4 bases, with 3 bases left between them. The CDR3 spans 11 residues. The germline V gene has CDR1 SGHNT and CDR2 YYREEE (reference sequence).

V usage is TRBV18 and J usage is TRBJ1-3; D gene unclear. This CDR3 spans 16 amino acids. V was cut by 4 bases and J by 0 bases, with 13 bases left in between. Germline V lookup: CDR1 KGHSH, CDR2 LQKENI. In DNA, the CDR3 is TGTGCCAGCTCACGAGGCGACGGAAACTCTGGAAACACCATATATTTT. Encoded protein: CASSRGDGNSGNTIYF.

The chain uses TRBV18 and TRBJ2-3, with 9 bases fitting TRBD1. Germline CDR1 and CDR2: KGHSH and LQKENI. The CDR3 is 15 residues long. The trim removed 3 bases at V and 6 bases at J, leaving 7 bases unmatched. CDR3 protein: CASSPGQGLGDTQYF. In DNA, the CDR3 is TGTGCCAGCTCACCGGGACAGGGACTCGGGGATACGCAGTATTTT.

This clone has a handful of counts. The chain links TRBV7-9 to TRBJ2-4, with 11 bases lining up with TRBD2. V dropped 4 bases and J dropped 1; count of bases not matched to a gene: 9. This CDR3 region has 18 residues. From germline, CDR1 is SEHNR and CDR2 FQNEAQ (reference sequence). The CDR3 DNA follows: TGTGCCAGCAGCTGGCCTAACCGACTAGCGGGGGCCAAAAACATTCAGTACTTC. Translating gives CASSWPNRLAGAKNIQYF.

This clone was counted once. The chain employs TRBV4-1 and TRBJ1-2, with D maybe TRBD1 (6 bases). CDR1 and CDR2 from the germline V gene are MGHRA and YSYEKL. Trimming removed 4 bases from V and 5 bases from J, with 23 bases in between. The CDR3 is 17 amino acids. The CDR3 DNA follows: TGCGCCAGCAGCCGTCCAGGACAGCAGGGAGGATCTTATGGCTACACCTTC. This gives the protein CASSRPGQQGGSYGYTF.

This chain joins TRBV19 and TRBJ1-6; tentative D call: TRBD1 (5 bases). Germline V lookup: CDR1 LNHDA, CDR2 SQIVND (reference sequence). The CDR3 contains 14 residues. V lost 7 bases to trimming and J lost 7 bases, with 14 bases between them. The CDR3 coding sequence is TGTGCCAGTACGGAGACAGAGCTCAATTCACCCCTCCACTTT. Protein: CASTETELNSPLHF.

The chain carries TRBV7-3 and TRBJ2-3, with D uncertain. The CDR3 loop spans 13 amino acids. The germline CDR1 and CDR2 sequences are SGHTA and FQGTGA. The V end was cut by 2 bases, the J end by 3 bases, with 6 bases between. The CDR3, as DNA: TGTGCCAGCAGCTTACCCGAGACAGATACGCAGTATTTT. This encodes CASSLPETDTQYF.

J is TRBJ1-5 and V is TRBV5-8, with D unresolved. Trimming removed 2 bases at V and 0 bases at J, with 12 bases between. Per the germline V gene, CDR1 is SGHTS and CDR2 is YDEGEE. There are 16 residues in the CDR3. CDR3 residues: CASSFGEEYSNQPQHF. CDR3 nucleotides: TGTGCCAGCAGCTTCGGGGAGGAATATAGCAATCAGCCCCAGCATTTT.

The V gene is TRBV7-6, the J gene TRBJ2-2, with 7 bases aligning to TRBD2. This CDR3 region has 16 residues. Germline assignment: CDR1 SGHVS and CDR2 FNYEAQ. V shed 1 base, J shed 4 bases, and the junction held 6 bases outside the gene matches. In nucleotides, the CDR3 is TGTGCCAGCAGCTTAGAGGGAGGGAGGATCACCGGGGAGCTGTTTTTT. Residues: CASSLEGGRITGELFF.

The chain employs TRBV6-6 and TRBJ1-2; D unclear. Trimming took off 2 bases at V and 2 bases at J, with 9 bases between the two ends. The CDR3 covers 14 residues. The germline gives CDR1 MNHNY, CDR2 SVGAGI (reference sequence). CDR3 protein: CASSYSKGNYGYTF. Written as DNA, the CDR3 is TGTGCCAGCAGTTACAGTAAGGGCAACTATGGCTACACCTTC.

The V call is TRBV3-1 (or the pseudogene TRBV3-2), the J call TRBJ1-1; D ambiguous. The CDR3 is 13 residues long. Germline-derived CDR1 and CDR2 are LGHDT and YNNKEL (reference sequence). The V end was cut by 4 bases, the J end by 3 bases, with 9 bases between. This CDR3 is CASSLKADTEAFF. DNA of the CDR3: TGTGCCAGCAGCCTAAAAGCTGACACTGAAGCTTTCTTT.

CDR3 nucleotides: TGTGCCAGCAGCCAAGAGTCCTACGAGCAGTACTTC. This translates into CASSQESYEQYF. V is TRBV14 and J is TRBJ2-7; D remains unclear. Germline lookup yields CDR1 SGHDN and CDR2 FVKESK. V lost 0 bases and J lost 1, with 1 base in between. This CDR3 has 12 amino acids.

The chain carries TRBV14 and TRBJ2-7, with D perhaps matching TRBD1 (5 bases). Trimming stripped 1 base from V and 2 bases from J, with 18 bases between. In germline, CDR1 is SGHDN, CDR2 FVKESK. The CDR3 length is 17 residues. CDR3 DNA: TGTGCCAGCAGCCAAGCCTATCGCGTGACAGCAACCTACGAGCAGTACTTC. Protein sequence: CASSQAYRVTATYEQYF.

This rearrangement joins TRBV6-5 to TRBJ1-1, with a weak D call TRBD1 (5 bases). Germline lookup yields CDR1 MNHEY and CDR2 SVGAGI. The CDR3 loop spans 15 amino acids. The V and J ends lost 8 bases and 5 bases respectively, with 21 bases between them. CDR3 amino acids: CASFLTAGSRTEAFF. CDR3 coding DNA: TGTGCCAGCTTTCTCACCGCAGGGAGTCGAACTGAAGCTTTCTTT.

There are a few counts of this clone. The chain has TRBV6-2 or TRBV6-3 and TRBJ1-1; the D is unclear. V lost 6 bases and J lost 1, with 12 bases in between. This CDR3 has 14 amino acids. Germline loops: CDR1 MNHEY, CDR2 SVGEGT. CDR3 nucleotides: TGTGCCAGCAGCAAACTAATCGGGAACACTGAAGCTTTCTTT. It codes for CASSKLIGNTEAFF.

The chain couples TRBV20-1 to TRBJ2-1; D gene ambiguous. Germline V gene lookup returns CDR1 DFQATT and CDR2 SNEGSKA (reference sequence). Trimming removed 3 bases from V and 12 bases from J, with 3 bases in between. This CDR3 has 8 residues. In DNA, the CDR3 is TGCAGTGCTAGCGGGCAGTTCTTC. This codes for CSASGQFF.

The CDR3 bases are TGTGCCATCAGTGATGGCAACGATCTATACAATGAGCAGTTCTTC. Its protein product is CAISDGNDLYNEQFF. The chain is built from TRBV10-3 and TRBJ2-1; D call uncertain. The CDR3 spans 15 residues. Trimming took off 3 bases at V and 4 bases at J, with 13 bases between the two ends. From germline, CDR1 is ENHRY and CDR2 SYGVKD.

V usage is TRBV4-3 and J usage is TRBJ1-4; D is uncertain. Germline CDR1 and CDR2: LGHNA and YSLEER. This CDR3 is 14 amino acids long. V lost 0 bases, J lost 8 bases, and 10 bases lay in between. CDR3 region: CASSQDAFSEKLFF. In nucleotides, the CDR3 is TGCGCCAGCAGCCAAGATGCCTTTTCGGAAAAACTGTTTTTT.

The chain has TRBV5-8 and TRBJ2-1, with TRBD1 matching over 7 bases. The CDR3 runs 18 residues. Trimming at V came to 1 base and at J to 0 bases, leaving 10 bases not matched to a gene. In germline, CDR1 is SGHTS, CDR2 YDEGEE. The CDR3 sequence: CASSLSQGTIPSYNEQFF. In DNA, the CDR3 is TGTGCCAGCAGCTTGTCACAGGGGACCATACCCTCCTACAATGAGCAGTTCTTC. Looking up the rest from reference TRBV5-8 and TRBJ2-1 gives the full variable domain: EAGVTQSPTHLIKTRGQQATLRCSPISGHTSVYWYQQALGLGLQFLLWYDEGEERNRGNFPPRFSGRQFPNYSSELNVNALELEDSALYLCASSLSQGTIPSYNEQFFGPGTRLTVL.

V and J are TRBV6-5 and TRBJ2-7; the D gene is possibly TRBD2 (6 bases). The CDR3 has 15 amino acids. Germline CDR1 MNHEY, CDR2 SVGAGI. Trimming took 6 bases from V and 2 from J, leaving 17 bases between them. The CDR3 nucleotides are TGTGCCAGCAGGCTCGGCGGGACCCTCCCCTACGAGCAGTACTTC. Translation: CASRLGGTLPYEQYF.